This T cell receptor beta chain was captured by sequencing in a study of blood T cells in healthy people across ages. Findings of the study overall: Correlation between TCR beta diversity and naive T cell percentage was strong. Roughly linear declines in TCR beta diversity per million T cells occurred with age. The lack of PBMC sorting stopped any conclusive naive versus antigen-experienced comparison.

The use of a sample-barcoded 5' primer and a J-beta primer mix characterized a second PCR of roughly 6 to 11 cycles. In TCRdb, the 5' RACE reads were re-called with MiXCR into one record per CDR3 protein. The sample yields about 1.6 million distinct CDR3 sequences, about 31% seen once. This clonotype was recorded a few times. The antigen is unknown. Germline CDR1 reads MNHEY; CDR2 reads SMNVEV (reference sequence). The CDR3 has 13 amino acids. The junction had 4 bases not matched to a gene; V was cut back by 8 bases and J by 0 bases. Extracted total RNA amounted to at least 5 micrograms for each sample.

Sequencing was carried out using blood. The receptor's source is a woman aged 25 to 45 in good health. The chain recombines TRBV27 with TRBJ2-7; 7 nucleotides match TRBD1. In nucleotides, the CDR3 is TGTGCCAGCGGTTCAGGGGGCTCCTACGAGCAGTACTTC. It is translated as CASGSGGSYEQYF.